This T cell receptor beta chain is from a study of cytomegalovirus exposure and HLA in healthy donors. General study points: Cytomegalovirus status was reportedly diagnosed by the classifier with high specificity and sensitivity. A prior analysis recorded that most TCR beta V segments were productive about 87% or about 30% of the time. The study labeled around 160 TCR beta chains cytomegalovirus-associated.

Donors had nominal health at sampling but likely had unrecorded immune exposures. As for this clone: Its antigen remains unknown.

The study ran its PCR with 60 Vbeta and 13 Jbeta primers. Clones were sequenced by immunoSEQ multiplex PCR, and TCRdb holds only the in-frame ones, with some missing. The sample contains some 200,000 clones, 70% to 80% of which appear only once. V lost 6 bases to trimming and J lost 2 bases; unmatched junction nucleotides: 15. CDR1 and CDR2 from the germline V gene are SGHVS and FNYEAQ. There are 17 residues in the CDR3. The rearrangement uses TRBV7-6 and TRBJ2-5; the match to TRBD2 covers 7 bases. The sample was PBMCs. The clonotype originates from a girl aged 5-17 years in good health and CMV-seropositive. The DNA for the CDR3 is TGTGCCAGCAGTGCGGCCATGGCGGACGGGGGGCAAGAGACCCAGTACTTC. Translating it yields CASSAAMADGGQETQYF.